A selection of T cell receptor beta chains follows, all from one sample in a study of somatic mutations in cytotoxic T cells in rheumatoid arthritis. The data were produced by immunoSEQ multiplex PCR, yet TCRdb's version contains in-frame clones alone and is incomplete. The sample lists 4,000 to 4,500 clones; roughly three quarters were seen once. The sample comprised CD8+ T cells sorted from blood. These receptors came from an adult with rheumatoid arthritis. Both conserved end residues are part of each CDR3.

TRBJ1-2	TRBV7-9	CASSLGQTYGYTF
TRBJ1-2	TRBV7-2	CASSWQENYGYTF
TRBJ2-7	TRBV2	CASRPTPGHEQYF
TRBJ1-1	TRBV5-8	CASSLGLGAMNTEAFF
TRBJ2-1	TRBV4-1	CASSQDHTGTGGWDEQFF
TRBJ2-7	TRBV6-1	CASSEGVNSYEQYF
TRBJ1-4	TRBV19	CASGRIVEKLFF
TRBJ1-4	TRBV10-3	CAISDFATNEKLFF
TRBJ1-6	TRBV10-3	CAIRDRVGSPLHF
TRBJ2-3	TRBV7-9	CASSLKYGQPRADTQYF
TRBJ2-1	TRBV4-1	CASSPEPGPLYEQFF
TRBJ1-3	TRBV27	CASSLGRGNTIYF
TRBJ2-6	TRBV6-1	CASSVAVSGANVLTF
TRBJ2-2	TRBV14	CASSPDLYLNTGELFF
TRBJ2-7	TRBV5-6	CASSLGSSYEQYF
TRBJ2-1	TRBV18	CASSPPTGEKQFF